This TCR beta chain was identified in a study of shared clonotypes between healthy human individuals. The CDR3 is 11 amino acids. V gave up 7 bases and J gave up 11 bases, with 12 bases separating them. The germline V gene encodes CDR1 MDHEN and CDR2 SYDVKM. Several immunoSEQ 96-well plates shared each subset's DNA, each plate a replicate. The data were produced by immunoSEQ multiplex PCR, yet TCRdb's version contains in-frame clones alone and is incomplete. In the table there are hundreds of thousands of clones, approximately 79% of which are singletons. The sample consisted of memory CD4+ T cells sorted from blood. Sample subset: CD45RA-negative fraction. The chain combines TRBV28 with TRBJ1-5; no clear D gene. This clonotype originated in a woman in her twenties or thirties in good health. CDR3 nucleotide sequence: TGTGCCAGCAAATATGAGGGTGCCCAGCATTTT. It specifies CASKYEGAQHF.